A single sample is the source of the 26 T cell receptor beta chains below, sequenced in a study of blood T cell repertoires in COVID-19. Produced via immunoSEQ multiplex PCR; TCRdb's table is partial and in-frame only. The sample has 180,000 or so clones; roughly 76% are singletons. Sequencing was done on a sample of peripheral blood. These receptors came from a woman aged 40 to 55 with COVID-19, enrolled during active disease.

This clone has only a few counts. V and J are TRBV19 and TRBJ2-7; 9 bases line up with TRBD1. Trimming cost V 4 bases and J 2 bases; bases outside gene matches: 6. This CDR3 has 15 residues. Germline values: CDR1 LNHDA, CDR2 SQIVND (reference sequence). CDR3 in DNA: TGTGCCAGTAGTACTGAGGACAGGGGCACCTACGAGCAGTACTTC. Protein product: CASSTEDRGTYEQYF.

This clone was recorded a few times. The chain couples TRBV2 to TRBJ2-1, with D possibly TRBD1 on 5 matching bases. The CDR3 has 16 residues. CDR1 is SNHLY and CDR2 is FYNNEI in the germline V gene. Trimming took 8 bases from V and 3 from J, leaving 20 bases between them. The DNA of the CDR3 is TGTGCCAGCGGGGCCTTGCCGGAGCCCTACTACAATGAGCAGTTCTTC. This encodes CASGALPEPYYNEQFF.

The CDR3 loop is CASTGTGIGTKNIQYF. The CDR3 DNA is TGTGCCTCGACCGGGACAGGGATTGGAACCAAAAACATTCAGTACTTC. The V call is TRBV30, the J call TRBJ2-4; 9 nucleotides line up with TRBD1. The CDR3 sequence is 16 residues long. Trimming took 7 bases from V and 2 from J; bases not matched to a gene: 12. Germline V gene data show CDR1 as GTSNPN and CDR2 as SVGIG (reference sequence). Supplemented by reference TRBV30 and TRBJ2-4, the full variable domain reads SQTIHQWPATLVQPVGSPLSLECTVEGTSNPNLYWYRQAAGRGLQLLFYSVGIGQISSEVPQNLSASRPQDRQFILSSKKLLLSDSGFYLCASTGTGIGTKNIQYFGAGTRLSVL.

V usage is TRBV6-5 and J usage is TRBJ2-7; the D gene is possibly TRBD2 (6 bases). V lost 7 bases to trimming and J lost 3 bases, with 10 bases between them. Germline V gene sequence: CDR1 MNHEY, CDR2 SVGAGI. This CDR3 is 12 amino acids long. The CDR3, as DNA: TGTGCCAGCACCTCCGGGGGCTACGAGCAGTACTTC. This gives the protein CASTSGGYEQYF.

This clone turned up a few times. This chain links TRBV6-1 with TRBJ1-2; D unclear. In germline, CDR1 is MNHNS, CDR2 SASEGT. V lost 3 bases, J lost 5 bases, and 16 bases lay in between. The CDR3 contains 15 residues. The CDR3 is CASSDMGGSGYGYTF. The CDR3, as DNA: TGTGCCAGCAGTGATATGGGAGGGTCGGGATATGGCTACACCTTC.

This chain uses TRBV6-2 or TRBV6-3 with TRBJ2-1, with a tentative D call TRBD2 (6 bases). The germline gives CDR1 MNHEY, CDR2 SVGEGT. V shed 0 bases and J shed 6 bases, with 9 bases lying between them. The CDR3 contains 14 residues. The CDR3 loop is CASSYSQAGNEQFF. The CDR3 DNA is TGTGCCAGCAGTTACTCCCAAGCGGGCAATGAGCAGTTCTTC.

The chain joins TRBV9 to TRBJ1-1; 7 nucleotides align to TRBD1. The CDR3 covers 14 residues. From germline, CDR1 is SGDLS and CDR2 YYNGEE. J was trimmed by 5 bases and V by 4 bases; bases with no gene match: 8. CDR3 coding DNA: TGTGCCAGCAGCCCTCAGAGGGGGCGAACTGAAGCTTTCTTT. Residues: CASSPQRGRTEAFF.

J is TRBJ1-2 and V is TRBV11-2; perhaps TRBD1 as D (6 bases). This CDR3 is 19 amino acids long. Per germline, CDR1 SGHAT and CDR2 FQNNGV. V gave up 5 bases and J gave up 0 bases, with 25 bases separating them. The CDR3 sequence: CASSRSYAIRDTPNYGYTF. In nucleotides, the CDR3 is TGTGCCAGCAGCCGGTCGTACGCGATACGGGACACCCCTAACTATGGCTACACCTTC.

The gene calls are TRBV6-5 and TRBJ2-2; no clear D gene. The germline gives CDR1 MNHEY, CDR2 SVGAGI. Deletions cut 5 bases from V and 0 bases from J, with 4 bases between. There are 13 residues in the CDR3. CDR3 region: CASSPTNTGELFF. The CDR3 DNA sequence: TGTGCCAGCAGTCCCACGAACACCGGGGAGCTGTTTTTT.

This clone was observed a handful of times. CDR3 sequence: CSVGTASGDTQYF. For the CDR3, the DNA is TGCAGCGTTGGGACGGCCTCGGGGGATACGCAGTATTTT. The rearrangement links TRBV29-1 to TRBJ2-3; the D gene is possibly TRBD2 (5 bases). CDR3 size: 13 residues. Germline values: CDR1 SQVTM, CDR2 ANQGSEA. Trimming took off 4 bases at V and 6 bases at J, with 14 bases between the two ends.

The chain employs TRBV10-3 and TRBJ2-3, with D perhaps matching TRBD2 (5 bases). Trimming stripped 10 bases from V and 2 bases from J, with 16 bases between. The CDR3 sequence is 14 residues long. Germline V gene data show CDR1 as ENHRY and CDR2 as SYGVKD. CDR3 protein: CATGKDGDTDTQYF. In DNA form, the CDR3 reads TGTGCCACGGGGAAGGACGGAGACACAGATACGCAGTATTTT.

Only a few counts were recorded for this clone. The chain recombines TRBV19 with TRBJ1-1, with 9 bases aligning to TRBD1. The germline gives CDR1 LNHDA, CDR2 SQIVND (reference sequence). Germline trimming cut 4 bases from V and 5 bases from J; bases unmatched to any gene: 8. This CDR3 is 15 amino acids long. CDR3 loop: CASSTLQGAWTEAFF. The DNA for the CDR3 is TGTGCCAGTAGTACGTTACAGGGGGCATGGACTGAAGCTTTCTTT.

This clone appeared once. The chain has TRBV24-1 and TRBJ2-1; the match to TRBD2 covers 14 bases. This CDR3 comprises 16 residues. The V gene end was trimmed by 5 bases and the J gene end by 4 bases; junction bases not matched to a gene: 3. Germline values: CDR1 KGHDR, CDR2 SFDVKD. CDR3 residues: CATSGTSGRWYNEQFF. The CDR3 DNA reads TGTGCCACCAGTGGGACTAGCGGGAGGTGGTACAATGAGCAGTTCTTC.

The chain joins TRBV2 to TRBJ2-1, with D perhaps matching TRBD1 (6 bases). Looked up from germline, CDR1 is SNHLY and CDR2 is FYNNEI. The germline V and J ends were trimmed by 6 bases and 8 bases, with 11 bases remaining between them. The CDR3 totals 12 residues. Here the CDR3 reads CASRRQAYEQFF. CDR3 DNA sequence: TGTGCCAGCAGGAGACAGGCCTATGAGCAGTTCTTC.

The J gene is TRBJ2-7, the V gene TRBV10-2, with a tentative D call TRBD1 (5 bases). V lost 6 bases, J lost 4 bases, and 7 bases lay in between. This CDR3 has 11 amino acids. The germline V gene has CDR1 WSHSY and CDR2 SAAADI. The CDR3: CASSRQYEQYF. CDR3 coding DNA: TGCGCCAGCAGCCGACAGTACGAGCAGTACTTC.

This chain connects TRBV19 to TRBJ1-2; 9 positions match TRBD1. The CDR3 length is 18 residues. CDR1 and CDR2 from the germline V gene are LNHDA and SQIVND (reference sequence). V shed 4 bases, J shed 3 bases, and the junction held 15 bases outside the gene matches. The CDR3 DNA reads TGTGCCAGTAGTAGGGTGATACCGGGACAGGGATCTCACTATGGCTACACCTTC. It encodes CASSRVIPGQGSHYGYTF.

This clone was found a few times. Other DNA variants within this sample encode the same CDR3. V gene TRBV9 combines with J gene TRBJ2-5, with D unclear. Looked up from germline, CDR1 is SGDLS and CDR2 is YYNGEE. This CDR3 spans 14 amino acids. V lost 0 bases and J 2 bases, leaving 8 bases between the germline ends. The CDR3 DNA reads as TGTGCCAGCAGCGTAGGTTCAGGACAAGAGACCCAGTACTTC. Amino acid sequence: CASSVGSGQETQYF.

The V gene is TRBV7-2, the J gene TRBJ2-3, with no clear D. The germline CDR1 and CDR2 sequences are SGHTA and FQGNSA. This CDR3 spans 13 amino acids. Trimming stripped 1 base from V and 5 bases from J, with 7 bases between. This CDR3 is CASSLVFLDTQYF. For the CDR3, the DNA is TGTGCCAGCAGCTTAGTTTTTCTAGATACGCAGTATTTT.

The chain links TRBV19 to TRBJ2-4; 7 bases map to TRBD2. CDR1 LNHDA and CDR2 SQIVND come from the germline V gene (reference sequence). CDR3 length equals 12 residues. V was pared by 8 bases and J by 6 bases, with 4 bases of the junction left unmatched. The CDR3 here is CASAGELNIQYF. Here the CDR3 DNA reads TGTGCCAGTGCGGGGGAGCTAAACATTCAGTACTTC.

The chain uses TRBV27 and TRBJ2-1; TRBD2 matches at 8 bases. Germline CDR1 reads MNHEY; CDR2 reads SMNVEV (reference sequence). The CDR3 sequence is 15 residues long. Trimming removed 2 bases from V and 5 bases from J; junction bases left unmatched: 5. The DNA of the CDR3 is TGTGCCAGCAGTTTAGCGGGAGGTTTAGACAATGAGCAGTTCTTC. It translates to CASSLAGGLDNEQFF.

The rearrangement uses TRBV5-1 and TRBJ2-1; no reliable D call. This CDR3 spans 13 amino acids. V was cut by 3 bases and J by 7 bases, with 11 bases left in between. The germline gives CDR1 SGHRS, CDR2 YFSETQ. CDR3 coding DNA: TGCGCCAGCAGCTGGAGTGGTAGTAATGAGCAGTTCTTC. Its translation is CASSWSGSNEQFF.

The chain employs TRBV5-1 and TRBJ2-1; 12 nucleotides align to TRBD2. Germline-derived CDR1 and CDR2 are SGHRS and YFSETQ. This CDR3 is built from 16 residues. Trimming cost V 4 bases and J 4 bases; bases outside gene matches: 6. This CDR3 is CASSNLAGGPYNEQFF. CDR3 sequence (DNA): TGCGCCAGCAGCAACCTAGCGGGAGGGCCGTACAATGAGCAGTTCTTC.

The chain joins TRBV5-6 to TRBJ1-2; TRBD1 aligns across 7 bases. The CDR3 covers 15 residues. Germline loops: CDR1 SGHDT, CDR2 YYEEEE. After removal of 0 bases from V and 8 bases from J, the junction contained 10 bases not matched to a gene. The CDR3 DNA sequence: TGTGCCAGCAGCTTGGCCATCGGACAGGTTCGAGGCTACACCTTC. Residues: CASSLAIGQVRGYTF.

This clone showed up just once. This chain connects TRBV7-2 to TRBJ1-1, with 11 bases that match TRBD1. Unmatched junction bases numbered 12, after V lost 8 bases and J lost 7 bases. Germline CDR1 SGHTA, CDR2 FQGNSA. The CDR3 consists of 15 residues. The CDR3 nucleotides are TGTGCCAGCGAGCGAGGACAGGGGGCTTTGATTGAAGCTTTCTTT. Its translation: CASERGQGALIEAFF. Full variable domain (rest looked up from reference TRBV7-2 and TRBJ1-1): GAGVSQSPSNKVTEKGKDVELRCDPISGHTALYWYRQSLGQGLEFLIYFQGNSAPDKSGLPSDRFSAERTGGSVSTLTIQRTQQEDSAVYLCASERGQGALIEAFFGQGTRLTVV.

The CDR3: CASSLGGSGVLYTQYF. The CDR3 DNA reads TGTGCCAGCAGCTTAGGTGGTTCGGGGGTATTATATACGCAGTATTTT. V usage is TRBV7-2 and J usage is TRBJ2-3, with a possible D match to TRBD2 (6 bases). The germline CDR1 and CDR2 sequences are SGHTA and FQGNSA. V lost 1 base to trimming and J lost 7 bases, with 18 bases between them. The CDR3 sequence is 16 residues long.

The chain uses TRBV6-1 and TRBJ2-3; the match to TRBD2 covers 12 bases. This CDR3 spans 15 amino acids. Unmatched junction bases numbered 3, after V lost 3 bases and J lost 5 bases. Germline loops: CDR1 MNHNS, CDR2 SASEGT. The CDR3 here is CASSDLAGGGDTQYF. CDR3 DNA sequence: TGTGCCAGCAGTGACCTAGCGGGAGGGGGAGATACGCAGTATTTT.